This record looks at one T cell receptor beta chain sequence and its context. RNA was extracted with the RNeasy kit, and a quantity of roughly 0.5 to 1 ug was reverse transcribed using random hexamers. TCRdb reprocessed the immunoSEQ multiplex PCR reads via MiXCR and lists one record per CDR3 protein. The sample lists over 120,000 distinct CDR3 sequences, roughly 94% occurring once. CDR3 length: 14 amino acids. The germline V gene has CDR1 MNHEY and CDR2 SMNVEV (reference sequence). The V and J ends lost 3 bases and 1 base respectively, with 10 bases between them. Negative isolation yielded CD8+ and CD4+ T cells; FACS enriched TEMRA cells. This sample was included in a study of CD8 T cells in Susac syndrome.

The sequenced sample was CD4+ T cells from PBMCs. This sequence originates from a human donor in good health. The chain carries TRBV27 and TRBJ2-7; D is undetermined. CDR3 coding DNA: TGTGCCAGCAGTTTCAATTGGGATTCCTACGAGCAGTACTTC. This translates into CASSFNWDSYEQYF.